This T cell receptor beta chain was sequenced during a study of blood T cells in healthy people across ages. Broader study findings: Among T cells, TCR beta diversity per million cells dropped roughly linearly as age rose.

A sample-barcoded 5' primer and a J-beta primer mix were used in a second PCR of about 7 to 12 cycles. Tags on each cDNA molecule came from a template-switch adaptor with 12 random nucleotides. TCRdb reanalysed the 5' RACE reads using MiXCR and keeps one entry per CDR3 protein. The sample holds hundreds of thousands of distinct CDR3 sequences; around 31% are singletons and the top ten take approximately 14%. Isolated PBMCs totaled at least 7 million in each sample. This clonotype has a handful of counts. No antigen is known for it. With 3 bases clipped from V and 5 bases from J, the junction kept 4 bases outside the gene matches. CDR3 length: 15 amino acids.

The TCR was taken from a woman aged 80 or over in good health. The V call is TRBV12-3 or TRBV12-4, the J call TRBJ2-3; 11 nucleotides line up with TRBD1. Sequencing was done on a sample of blood. Written as DNA, the CDR3 is TGTGCCAGCAGTTTGGACAGGGGGCGGGTAGATACGCAGTATTTT. Translating it yields CASSLDRGRVDTQYF.